Shown below are 26 T cell receptor beta chains from a single sample sequenced in a study of technical replicates of blood from a few donors. Clones were sequenced by immunoSEQ multiplex PCR, and TCRdb holds only the in-frame ones, with some missing. The table has about 12,000 clones, roughly three quarters seen once. The sequenced sample consisted of PBMCs. These receptors originate from a human donor in good health.

The gene calls are TRBV30 and TRBJ1-1; D remains unclear. Germline V CDR1 and CDR2: GTSNPN, SVGIG (reference sequence). Trimming took 3 bases from V and 0 from J, leaving 14 bases between them. This CDR3 region has 15 residues. The CDR3 here is CAWSAPRGMNTEAFF. The CDR3 DNA is TGTGCCTGGAGCGCCCCGCGGGGAATGAACACTGAAGCTTTCTTT.

The chain combines TRBV5-1 with TRBJ1-3, with 7 nucleotides matching TRBD1. The CDR3 length is 14 residues. The trim removed 7 bases at V and 2 bases at J, leaving 6 bases unmatched. From germline, CDR1 is SGHRS and CDR2 YFSETQ. CDR3 nucleotide sequence: TGCGCCAGCGGGACCGGGACAGCTGGAAACACCATATATTTT. This sequence encodes CASGTGTAGNTIYF.

The CDR3 DNA reads as TGTGCCAGCAGCGTAGCTGGGCAGCGGGATCAGCCCCAGCATTTT. It translates to CASSVAGQRDQPQHF. The chain couples TRBV9 to TRBJ1-5; D unresolved. Trimming took off 0 bases at V and 5 bases at J, with 12 bases between the two ends. Germline assignment: CDR1 SGDLS and CDR2 YYNGEE. There are 15 residues in the CDR3.

The chain couples TRBV7-8 to TRBJ1-2; D perhaps matches TRBD1 (6 bases). Germline loops: CDR1 SGHVS, CDR2 FQNEAQ. The germline V and J ends were trimmed by 5 bases and 4 bases, with 14 bases remaining between them. The CDR3 loop spans 14 amino acids. CDR3 region: CASSPQQGSYGYTF. DNA for the CDR3: TGTGCCAGCAGCCCTCAACAGGGTTCCTATGGCTACACCTTC.

The chain has TRBV5-1 and TRBJ2-3; 7 nucleotides agree with TRBD2. CDR3 size: 15 residues. The germline CDR1 and CDR2 sequences are SGHRS and YFSETQ. Unmatched junction bases numbered 2, after V lost 0 bases and J lost 1 base. CDR3 DNA sequence: TGCGCCAGCAGCTTGGGGCTAGCGGGCACAGATACGCAGTATTTT. This codes for CASSLGLAGTDTQYF.

The chain couples TRBV15 to TRBJ2-7; 7 nucleotides agree with TRBD2. Germline values: CDR1 LNHNV, CDR2 YYDKDF (reference sequence). V gave up 0 bases and J gave up 5 bases; unmatched junction bases: 10. CDR3 length equals 16 residues. CDR3 DNA: TGTGCCACCAGCAGAGAAGGTCTAGCGGTAAAGAACGAGCAGTACTTC. Translated, it gives CATSREGLAVKNEQYF.

This clone has more than one count but fewer than ten. The V gene is TRBV18, the J gene TRBJ1-5; perhaps TRBD1 as D (6 bases). Germline lookup yields CDR1 KGHSH and CDR2 LQKENI. The CDR3 contains 16 residues. Trimming pared 0 bases from V and 3 bases from J, leaving 12 bases between. The CDR3 DNA follows: TGTGCCAGCTCACCACCGAACAGGGAGAACAATCAGCCCCAGCATTTT. Its protein product is CASSPPNRENNQPQHF. The entire variable domain, with the rest obtained from reference TRBV18 and TRBJ1-5, is as follows: NAGVMQNPRHLVRRRGQEARLRCSPMKGHSHVYWYRQLPEEGLKFMVYLQKENIIDESGMPKERFSAEFPKEGPSILRIQQVVRGDSAAYFCASSPPNRENNQPQHFGDGTRLSIL.

The V gene is TRBV5-1, the J gene TRBJ2-7; 9 bases fit TRBD2. V was pared by 1 base and J by 3 bases, with 5 bases of the junction left unmatched. CDR1 SGHRS and CDR2 YFSETQ come from the germline V gene. CDR3 size: 15 residues. The CDR3 nucleotides are TGCGCCAGCAGCTTGCAACTAGCGGGTTTCTACGAGCAGTACTTC. Translating it yields CASSLQLAGFYEQYF.

This sequence joins TRBV15 and TRBJ1-4, with D perhaps TRBD1 (6 bases). V was clipped by 0 bases and J by 8 bases, with 13 bases between them. The CDR3 consists of 15 residues. Per germline, CDR1 LNHNV and CDR2 YYDKDF (reference sequence). The CDR3 DNA reads as TGTGCCACCAGCAGAGAGGCAGGGGCGGGCGAAAAACTGTTTTTT. This gives the protein CATSREAGAGEKLFF.

The chain links TRBV6-6 to TRBJ2-1, with 9 bases identical to TRBD2. There are 13 residues in the CDR3. J lost 9 bases, V lost 9 bases, and 9 bases had no gene match. The germline V gene encodes CDR1 MNHNY and CDR2 SVGAGI (reference sequence). The CDR3 is CASGLAGAVEQFF. The CDR3 DNA is TGTGCCAGTGGGTTAGCGGGAGCGGTTGAGCAGTTCTTC.

Turning to this clone: Other DNA sequences in the sample encode the same CDR3. The rearrangement joins TRBV5-6 to TRBJ2-7; 11 bases agree with TRBD1. Per germline, CDR1 SGHDT and CDR2 YYEEEE. Trimming at V came to 3 bases and at J to 5 bases, leaving 1 base not matched to a gene. This CDR3 is 13 amino acids long. CDR3 nucleotide sequence: TGTGCCAGCAGCTCGGGACAGGGGGACGAGCAGTACTTC. This gives the protein CASSSGQGDEQYF.

This sequence joins TRBV5-4 and TRBJ2-3; 10 bases align to TRBD2. Unmatched junction bases numbered 12, after V lost 5 bases and J lost 9 bases. The CDR3 has 15 amino acids. Germline V gene sequence: CDR1 SGHNT, CDR2 YYREEE (reference sequence). The CDR3 bases are TGTGCCAGCAGAACAGTTCTAGCGGGAGACAAAACGCAGTATTTT. It encodes CASRTVLAGDKTQYF.

V is TRBV7-2 and J is TRBJ2-7; 7 nucleotides align to TRBD2. With 4 bases clipped from V and 1 base from J, the junction kept 19 bases outside the gene matches. Germline loops: CDR1 SGHTA, CDR2 FQGNSA. This CDR3 comprises 19 residues. CDR3 residues: CASSSTPRGAWRESYEQYF. CDR3 nucleotide sequence: TGTGCCAGCAGCTCGACACCAAGAGGGGCGTGGCGGGAGTCCTACGAGCAGTACTTC.

This clone was detected only a few times. The rearrangement links TRBV30 to TRBJ2-1, with 7 bases fitting TRBD2. This CDR3 is 15 amino acids long. Germline trimming cut 4 bases from V and 4 bases from J; bases unmatched to any gene: 10. Looked up from germline, CDR1 is GTSNPN and CDR2 is SVGIG (reference sequence). The CDR3 DNA reads TGTGCCTGGACCAAGAGCGGGATGATGTACAATGAGCAGTTCTTC. As protein: CAWTKSGMMYNEQFF.

The chain carries TRBV10-2 and TRBJ2-4; TRBD2 matches 9 bases. This CDR3 contains 18 residues. V shed 2 bases and J 0 bases; nucleotides not matched to a gene: 8. Per germline, CDR1 WSHSY and CDR2 SAAADI. CDR3 amino acids: CASSERLAGPIAKNIQYF. The CDR3 DNA sequence: TGCGCCAGCAGTGAGAGGCTAGCGGGACCAATAGCCAAAAACATTCAGTACTTC.

The J gene is TRBJ2-4, the V gene TRBV2; maybe TRBD2 (5 bases). Germline V gives CDR1 SNHLY, CDR2 FYNNEI. V lost 5 bases to trimming and J lost 7 bases, with 12 bases between them. The CDR3 spans 13 residues. The CDR3 DNA reads as TGTGCCAGCAGTCTACTAGGTGATAACATTCAGTACTTC. Protein product: CASSLLGDNIQYF.

This clone appeared a single time. The rearrangement uses TRBV11-2 and TRBJ1-4; 12 nucleotides line up with TRBD1. The CDR3 runs to 18 residues. Per the germline V gene, CDR1 is SGHAT and CDR2 is FQNNGV. V lost 2 bases to trimming and J lost 2 bases; unmatched junction nucleotides: 6. For the CDR3, the DNA is TGTGCCAGCAGCTTAAAGCCGGGACAGGGGGCTACTAATGAAAAACTGTTTTTT. This gives the protein CASSLKPGQGATNEKLFF.

This rearrangement joins TRBV14 to TRBJ2-3; 10 bases map to TRBD2. V lost 6 bases and J lost 1; bases outside the gene matches: 4. The germline V gene has CDR1 SGHDN and CDR2 FVKESK. The CDR3 contains 15 residues. CDR3 loop: CASSLGTSGTDTQYF. Written as DNA, the CDR3 is TGTGCCAGCAGTCTAGGGACTAGCGGCACAGATACGCAGTATTTT.

The chain recombines TRBV5-1 with TRBJ2-7, with a weak D call TRBD2 (5 bases). Trimming shortened V by 0 bases and J by 3 bases, and 19 bases separated the two germline ends. Germline-derived CDR1 and CDR2 are SGHRS and YFSETQ. This CDR3 comprises 17 residues. The chain's CDR3 is CASSLGLRTDSDYEQYF. For the CDR3, the DNA is TGCGCCAGCAGCTTGGGATTGCGGACTGATTCAGACTACGAGCAGTACTTC.

The chain links TRBV6-5 to TRBJ1-1, with D possibly TRBD1 on 6 matching bases. The CDR3 runs to 15 residues. Germline CDR1 is MNHEY and CDR2 is SVGAGI. The CDR3 DNA reads as TGTGCAGCGGCGGCAGGGGCAGAGGGGAACACTGAAGCTTTCTTT. Protein: CAAAAGAEGNTEAFF.

The chain carries TRBV10-3 and TRBJ1-2; unclear D gene. Trimming shortened V by 2 bases and J by 2 bases, and 21 bases separated the two germline ends. Germline CDR1 is ENHRY and CDR2 is SYGVKD. The CDR3 runs to 18 residues. The CDR3 loop is CAISEEGTPRPLNYGYTF. In nucleotides, the CDR3 is TGTGCCATCAGTGAGGAGGGAACTCCCCGGCCTTTAAACTATGGCTACACCTTC.

The sample holds a few counts of this clone. The V call is TRBV6-5, the J call TRBJ2-1; 7 positions agree with TRBD2. Germline V CDR1 and CDR2: MNHEY, SVGAGI. The CDR3 runs 15 residues. With 2 bases clipped from V and 7 bases from J, the junction kept 8 bases outside the gene matches. This CDR3 is CASSYRGERENEQFF. The CDR3 DNA reads TGTGCCAGCAGTTACCGGGGGGAGAGGGAGAATGAGCAGTTCTTC.

The CDR3 coding sequence is TGTGCCAGCAGCCAATCTTGGCTCAGGGCTAGCGGGACGCGGGGCGAGCAGTACTTC. Its translation is CASSQSWLRASGTRGEQYF. This chain joins TRBV16 and TRBJ2-7; 9 bases are a match to TRBD2. V shed 0 bases, J shed 6 bases, and the junction held 18 bases outside the gene matches. Germline CDR1 is KGHSY and CDR2 is FQNENV. The CDR3 runs to 19 residues.

This clone was counted only a few times. This chain connects TRBV15 to TRBJ1-4; D might be TRBD1 (6 bases). Germline V gene lookup returns CDR1 LNHNV and CDR2 YYDKDF (reference sequence). The ends were cut back, 3 bases at V and 1 base at J, with 12 bases in the middle. The CDR3 totals 16 residues. The CDR3 loop reads CATSSGVGGTNEKLFF. The CDR3 nucleotides are TGTGCCACCAGCAGTGGCGTAGGGGGAACTAATGAAAAACTGTTTTTT.

The gene calls are TRBV30 and TRBJ2-3; no clear D gene. Germline V gene data show CDR1 as GTSNPN and CDR2 as SVGIG (reference sequence). The ends were cut back, 1 base at V and 8 bases at J, with 7 bases in the middle. The CDR3 sequence is 11 residues long. Here the CDR3 DNA reads TGTGCCTGGAGTGCCTCAGGTACGCAGTATTTT. Residues: CAWSASGTQYF.

The CDR3 DNA is TGTGCCAGTAGTCCCAGCGGGAGGGCCACCGGGGAGCTGTTTTTT. Protein sequence: CASSPSGRATGELFF. This chain links TRBV19 with TRBJ2-2; 10 bases line up with TRBD2. After removal of 5 bases from V and 4 bases from J, the junction contained 4 bases not matched to a gene. CDR1 LNHDA and CDR2 SQIVND come from the germline V gene (reference sequence). The CDR3 contains 15 residues.